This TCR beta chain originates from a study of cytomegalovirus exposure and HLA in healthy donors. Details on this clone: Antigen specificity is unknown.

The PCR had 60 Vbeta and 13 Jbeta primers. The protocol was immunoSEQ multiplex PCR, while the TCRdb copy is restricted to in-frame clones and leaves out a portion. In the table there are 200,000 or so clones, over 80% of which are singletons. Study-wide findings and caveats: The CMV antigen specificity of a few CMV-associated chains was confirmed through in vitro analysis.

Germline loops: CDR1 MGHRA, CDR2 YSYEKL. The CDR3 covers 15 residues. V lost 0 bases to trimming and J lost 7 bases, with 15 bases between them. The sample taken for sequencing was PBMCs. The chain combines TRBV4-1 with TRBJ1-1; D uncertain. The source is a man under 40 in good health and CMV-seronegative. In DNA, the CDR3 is TGCGCCAGCAGCCAAGACTGGGGAGGGATCCGTGAAGCTTTCTTT. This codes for CASSQDWGGIREAFF.